One and the same sample provided the 24 T cell receptor beta chains below, sequenced in a study of graft-versus-host responses after intestinal transplantation. TCRdb keeps only in-frame clones here, not all; method: immunoSEQ multiplex PCR. The sample contains under 90,000 clones, 90% of which appear only once. These receptors lack a known antigen. Sequences were derived from unstimulated CD8+ T cells sorted from spleen or lymph node cells, sampled before transplant. These TCRs come from a human donor who was the organ donor for an intestinal transplant.

This clone was seen a handful of times. The rearrangement links TRBV18 to TRBJ1-6; TRBD1 agrees at 9 bases. The CDR3 totals 15 residues. Trimming took 6 bases from V and 5 from J; bases not matched to a gene: 5. Germline assignment: CDR1 KGHSH and CDR2 LQKENI. This CDR3 is CASSDTGGNNSPLHF. In DNA, the CDR3 is TGTGCCAGCTCGGATACAGGGGGCAATAATTCACCCCTCCACTTT. Complete variable domain (other parts from reference TRBV18 and TRBJ1-6): NAGVMQNPRHLVRRRGQEARLRCSPMKGHSHVYWYRQLPEEGLKFMVYLQKENIIDESGMPKERFSAEFPKEGPSILRIQQVVRGDSAAYFCASSDTGGNNSPLHFGNGTRLTVT.

The chain has TRBV12-5 and TRBJ2-2, with D possibly matching TRBD2 (6 bases). CDR3 size: 14 residues. Germline V lookup: CDR1 LGHNT, CDR2 FRNRAP. V was trimmed by 2 bases and J by 3 bases, leaving 7 bases between them. The CDR3, as DNA: TGTGCTAGTGGTTTGTGGGGGGACACCGGGGAGCTGTTTTTT. Protein: CASGLWGDTGELFF.

This sequence joins TRBV29-1 and TRBJ1-2; 8 bases are a match to TRBD1. The ends lost 8 bases at V and 0 bases at J; junction bases unmatched: 8. The CDR3 extends over 14 amino acids. The germline V gene has CDR1 SQVTM and CDR2 ANQGSEA. The CDR3 loop is CSSRGQDANYGYTF. The CDR3 DNA reads TGCAGCTCGAGGGGACAGGACGCTAACTATGGCTACACCTTC.

The chain couples TRBV10-3 to TRBJ2-3; D is unresolved. Germline lookup yields CDR1 ENHRY and CDR2 SYGVKD. The V end lost 3 bases, the J end lost 4 bases, and 5 bases lay between the germline ends. The CDR3 is made up of 12 amino acids. CDR3 DNA: TGTGCCATCAGTGAAAGCTCAGATACGCAGTATTTT. Translated: CAISESSDTQYF.

The V and J genes are TRBV13 and TRBJ2-3; 10 bases agree with TRBD2. The length of the CDR3 is 16 residues. Germline V CDR1 and CDR2: PRHDT, FYEKMQ (reference sequence). V shed 5 bases, J shed 4 bases, and the junction held 9 bases outside the gene matches. CDR3 DNA: TGTGCCAGCAGCATTATTTCCAGCGGGGGGGCAGATACGCAGTATTTT. Its protein product is CASSIISSGGADTQYF.

The rearrangement uses TRBV4-3 and TRBJ1-1; TRBD1 matches at 7 bases. Losses at the gene ends were 0 bases for V and 2 bases for J; bases not matched to a gene: 3. Germline V CDR1 and CDR2: LGHNA, YSLEER. The CDR3 has 15 residues. CDR3 residues: CASSQDAGGNTEAFF. The DNA of the CDR3 is TGCGCCAGCAGCCAAGATGCAGGGGGAAACACTGAAGCTTTCTTT.

This clone was recorded once. The chain carries TRBV6-5 and TRBJ2-7, with D maybe TRBD1 (6 bases). V was trimmed by 8 bases and J by 2 bases, leaving 19 bases between them. From germline, CDR1 is MNHEY and CDR2 SVGAGI. CDR3 length equals 15 residues. The CDR3 sequence: CASQERNDRTYEQYV. The CDR3 DNA follows: TGTGCCAGCCAAGAACGGAATGACAGGACCTACGAGCAGTACGTC.

The genes are TRBV18 and TRBJ1-1; D is undetermined. V was clipped by 3 bases and J by 2 bases, with 13 bases between them. The CDR3 extends over 15 amino acids. Germline V gives CDR1 KGHSH, CDR2 LQKENI. The DNA of the CDR3 is TGTGCCAGCTCACCGTTGTACGGGGATAACACTGAAGCTTTCTTT. This translates into CASSPLYGDNTEAFF.

The chain has TRBV11-2 and TRBJ2-2; 10 bases agree with TRBD1. Per the germline V gene, CDR1 is SGHAT and CDR2 is FQNNGV. J was trimmed by 6 bases and V by 1 base; bases with no gene match: 5. The CDR3 length is 16 residues. CDR3 loop: CASSLVTGGPSGELFF. The CDR3 DNA reads as TGTGCCAGCAGCTTAGTGACAGGGGGCCCATCCGGGGAGCTGTTTTTT.

This rearrangement joins TRBV27 to TRBJ2-1, with 8 bases aligning to TRBD1. CDR1 MNHEY and CDR2 SMNVEV come from the germline V gene (reference sequence). Trimming cost V 3 bases and J 9 bases; bases outside gene matches: 1. The CDR3 is 12 amino acids. The CDR3 loop is CASSFTGGEQFF. The CDR3 DNA sequence: TGTGCCAGCAGTTTTACAGGGGGTGAGCAGTTCTTC.

V usage is TRBV6-1 and J usage is TRBJ2-1; D is undetermined. Germline assignment: CDR1 MNHNS and CDR2 SASEGT. CDR3 length equals 13 residues. Deletions cut 2 bases from V and 5 bases from J, with 7 bases between. The CDR3 loop is CASSETTHNEQFF. The CDR3 nucleotides read TGTGCCAGCAGTGAAACGACTCACAATGAGCAGTTCTTC.

The chain uses TRBV6-6 and TRBJ2-1; 12 positions agree with TRBD1. V lost 10 bases to trimming and J lost 6 bases; unmatched junction nucleotides: 10. The germline V gene encodes CDR1 MNHNY and CDR2 SVGAGI (reference sequence). This CDR3 region has 15 residues. The CDR3 spells CAIAPGTGGLNEQFF. The DNA for the CDR3 is TGTGCCATCGCGCCCGGGACAGGGGGCCTCAATGAGCAGTTCTTC.

This chain connects TRBV5-8 to TRBJ1-4; tentative D call: TRBD1 (6 bases). This CDR3 region has 15 residues. Germline V gene data show CDR1 as SGHTS and CDR2 as YDEGEE. V was trimmed by 7 bases and J by 7 bases, leaving 20 bases between them. This chain's CDR3 is CASETESGAGEKLFF. The CDR3 nucleotides read TGTGCCAGCGAAACGGAGTCAGGGGCGGGTGAAAAACTGTTTTTT.

The chain combines TRBV27 with TRBJ2-3, with TRBD2 as a possible D gene (6 bases). Trimming shortened V by 5 bases and J by 4 bases, and 13 bases separated the two germline ends. Germline CDR1 MNHEY, CDR2 SMNVEV (reference sequence). The CDR3 length is 14 residues. This CDR3 reads CASSESTGADTQYF. The DNA of the CDR3 is TGTGCCAGCAGTGAGAGCACGGGAGCAGATACGCAGTATTTT.

The genes are TRBV5-6 and TRBJ2-1, with TRBD2 identical over 9 bases. Germline CDR1 SGHDT, CDR2 YYEEEE. The V gene end was trimmed by 0 bases and the J gene end by 8 bases; junction bases not matched to a gene: 9. The CDR3 totals 16 residues. Here the CDR3 reads CASSLALAGPTYEQFF. As DNA, the CDR3 is TGTGCCAGCAGCTTGGCCCTAGCGGGGCCTACATATGAGCAGTTCTTC.

The chain employs TRBV6-5 and TRBJ1-5, with D maybe TRBD1 (5 bases). There are 15 residues in the CDR3. Germline CDR1 MNHEY, CDR2 SVGAGI. Between the trimmed V and J ends, which lost 6 bases and 4 bases, there was a span of 16 bases. The CDR3, as DNA: TGTGCCAGCAGCCCCATAACAGGTGCAAATCAGCCCCAGCATTTT. This sequence encodes CASSPITGANQPQHF.

The V and J genes are TRBV7-9 and TRBJ1-2; the D is unclear. Germline lookup yields CDR1 SEHNR and CDR2 FQNEAQ (reference sequence). The V and J ends lost 10 bases and 8 bases respectively, with 5 bases between them. This CDR3 has 8 amino acids. CDR3 in amino acids: CAILGYTF. CDR3 bases: TGTGCCATCCTGGGCTACACCTTC.

This chain connects TRBV6-1 to TRBJ2-7; D not resolved. There are 11 residues in the CDR3. Trimming cost V 7 bases and J 4 bases, with 8 bases left between them. Germline loops: CDR1 MNHNS, CDR2 SASEGT. CDR3 bases: TGTGCCAGCATGTGGGCTTACGAGCAGTACGTC. It codes for CASMWAYEQYV.

The CDR3 here is CASNTRIDGPHGDNQPQHF. The CDR3 DNA reads TGTGCCAGCAATACACGGATAGATGGACCTCACGGGGACAATCAGCCCCAGCATTTT. The V call is TRBV21-1, the J call TRBJ1-5. TRBV21-1 is termed a pseudogene. The CDR3 is 19 amino acids.

This clone has only one observation. The chain links TRBV4-1 to TRBJ2-1; perhaps TRBD2 as D (6 bases). The CDR3 runs 17 residues. From germline, CDR1 is MGHRA and CDR2 YSYEKL. V gave up 0 bases and J gave up 4 bases, with 16 bases separating them. The CDR3 DNA reads TGCGCCAGCAGCCAAGAGGTAGGAGCGGGTGGTTACAATGAGCAGTTCTTC. Protein product: CASSQEVGAGGYNEQFF.

The chain links TRBV27 to TRBJ1-1, with a tentative D call TRBD1 (5 bases). This CDR3 is 15 amino acids long. The V end was cut by 4 bases, the J end by 0 bases, with 12 bases between. Germline-derived CDR1 and CDR2 are MNHEY and SMNVEV (reference sequence). The CDR3 nucleotides are TGTGCCAGCAGTTCATGGGGGGGGGTGAACACTGAAGCTTTCTTT. Amino acid sequence: CASSSWGGVNTEAFF.

This chain uses TRBV6-1 with TRBJ1-2; possible D gene TRBD1, 5 bases. Trimming removed 11 bases at V and 4 bases at J, with 17 bases between. The CDR3 consists of 13 residues. The V gene's germline CDR1 is MNHNS and CDR2 SASEGT. CDR3 amino acids: CAGASRGFYGYTF. The CDR3 DNA follows: TGTGCCGGGGCCTCGCGCGGATTCTATGGCTACACCTTC.

This chain joins TRBV19 and TRBJ1-1; D unclear. CDR1 is LNHDA, CDR2 SQIVND, per germline (reference sequence). The V and J ends lost 3 bases and 4 bases respectively, with 9 bases between them. There are 13 residues in the CDR3. The CDR3: CASSIHSLTEAFF. CDR3 bases: TGTGCCAGTAGTATCCACAGCCTCACTGAAGCTTTCTTT. The whole variable domain, remainder taken from reference TRBV19 and TRBJ1-1, is DGGITQSPKYLFRKEGQNVTLSCEQNLNHDAMYWYRQDPGQGLRLIYYSQIVNDFQKGDIAEGYSVSREKKESFPLTVTSAQKNPTAFYLCASSIHSLTEAFFGQGTRLTVV.

The rearrangement joins TRBV7-9 to TRBJ1-1; the D is unclear. CDR3 length: 12 amino acids. The ends were cut back, 3 bases at V and 4 bases at J, with 6 bases in the middle. Germline lookup yields CDR1 SEHNR and CDR2 FQNEAQ (reference sequence). The CDR3 DNA is TGTGCCAGCAGCTTTGAGGCCACTGAAGCTTTCTTT. Its protein is CASSFEATEAFF.